This passage covers 22 T cell receptor beta chains from one sample sequenced in a study of Ad26.COV2.S vaccination and SARS-CoV-2 variants. Here immunoSEQ multiplex PCR was the method, and the copy in TCRdb shows in-frame clones only, minus some. The data show a few hundred thousand clones, with around nine tenths seen just once and approximately 4% held by the top ten. Documented treatment: roughly 20 received Ad26.COV2.S at low or high dose, single or two shots; about five received placebo; per-sample allocation not given. Day 63 after the first vaccine or placebo injection was the time point for sampling. The source material was peripheral blood, sampled in a trial of Ad26.COV2.S vaccine versus placebo. These receptors all stem from a person between 18 and 59 years old who received the Ad26.COV2.S COVID-19 vaccine or a placebo.

This clone was seen more than once but under ten times. The rearrangement joins TRBV7-3 to TRBJ2-1, with 7 bases aligning to TRBD2. The germline CDR1 and CDR2 sequences are SGHTA and FQGTGA. The V and J ends lost 3 bases and 7 bases, in that order; junction bases with no gene match: 9. The CDR3 runs to 15 residues. CDR3 in amino acids: CASSFLGGGWNEQFF. CDR3 in DNA: TGTGCCAGCAGCTTCCTCGGGGGAGGGTGGAATGAGCAGTTCTTC.

The chain uses TRBV10-1 and TRBJ2-1; the match to TRBD2 covers 10 bases. Trimming at V came to 4 bases and at J to 4 bases, leaving 1 base not matched to a gene. Germline-derived CDR1 and CDR2 are WNHNN and SYGVQD (reference sequence). The CDR3 spans 14 residues. CDR3 sequence (DNA): TGCGCCAGCAGTGCTAGCGGGGGTTACAATGAGCAGTTCTTC. This gives the protein CASSASGGYNEQFF.

J is TRBJ2-7 and V is TRBV6-5, with 7 positions matching TRBD1. The ends lost 7 bases at V and 2 bases at J; junction bases unmatched: 11. CDR1 is MNHEY, CDR2 SVGAGI, per germline. The CDR3 sequence is 15 residues long. CDR3 in amino acids: CASTTDRAGTYEQYF. The CDR3 DNA reads TGTGCCAGCACCACCGACAGGGCCGGGACCTACGAGCAGTACTTC.

V and J are TRBV7-3 and TRBJ2-1; TRBD2 is a possible D gene (6 bases). The ends were cut back, 0 bases at V and 0 bases at J, with 9 bases in the middle. Germline CDR1 SGHTA, CDR2 FQGTGA. The CDR3 consists of 16 residues. CDR3 sequence reads: CASSLTGGNSYNEQFF. Written as DNA, the CDR3 is TGTGCCAGCAGCTTAACGGGAGGCAACTCCTACAATGAGCAGTTCTTC.

A single count supports this clone. The J gene is TRBJ1-1, the V gene TRBV6-2 or TRBV6-3; 10 bases line up with TRBD1. Germline values: CDR1 MNHEY, CDR2 SVGEGT. The junction had 11 bases not matched to a gene; V was cut back by 6 bases and J by 1 base. The CDR3 extends over 17 amino acids. The CDR3 loop is CASSRPGQGITNTEAFF. CDR3 coding DNA: TGTGCCAGCAGCAGACCGGGACAGGGGATAACGAACACTGAAGCTTTCTTT.

J is TRBJ1-2 and V is TRBV4-3; 8 nucleotides line up with TRBD1. The CDR3 consists of 14 residues. Trimming cost V 3 bases and J 4 bases; bases outside gene matches: 4. Per germline, CDR1 LGHNA and CDR2 YSLEER. CDR3 in amino acids: CASSHPGGGYGYTF. The CDR3, as DNA: TGCGCCAGCAGCCACCCAGGGGGCGGCTATGGCTACACCTTC.

The chain joins TRBV6-5 to TRBJ2-3; a possible D gene is TRBD2 (6 bases). V lost 0 bases and J 12 bases, leaving 22 bases between the germline ends. Per the germline V gene, CDR1 is MNHEY and CDR2 is SVGAGI. This CDR3 is built from 16 residues. The CDR3 DNA sequence: TGTGCCAGCAGTTACTCGAGAGGGAGGTCCGGGGAGAAACAGTATTTT. Translating gives CASSYSRGRSGEKQYF.

The chain joins TRBV7-8 to TRBJ2-1; D remains ambiguous. Trimming pared 5 bases from V and 12 bases from J, leaving 23 bases between. Germline V gene data show CDR1 as SGHVS and CDR2 as FQNEAQ. The CDR3 sequence is 15 residues long. The CDR3 nucleotides are TGTGCCAGCAGCCCTCAGAGACCGCGACCCCTTGGGCAGTTCTTC. Protein product: CASSPQRPRPLGQFF.

J is TRBJ2-3 and V is TRBV4-3; TRBD2 is a possible D gene (6 bases). Germline V gene data show CDR1 as LGHNA and CDR2 as YSLEER. This CDR3 contains 17 residues. The V end was cut by 0 bases, the J end by 2 bases, with 15 bases between. The DNA of the CDR3 is TGCGCCAGCAGCCAAGACGGTGACGCGGGGAACACAGATACGCAGTATTTT. Translating it yields CASSQDGDAGNTDTQYF.

The CDR3 loop is CASSYSTGVNEKLFF. In DNA, the CDR3 is TGTGCCAGCAGTTACTCGACGGGGGTTAATGAAAAACTGTTTTTT. V and J are TRBV6-5 and TRBJ1-4; perhaps TRBD1 as D (5 bases). Germline values: CDR1 MNHEY, CDR2 SVGAGI. V was trimmed by 0 bases and J by 4 bases, leaving 9 bases between them. CDR3 size: 15 residues.

The chain carries TRBV29-1 and TRBJ1-1, with 8 bases matching TRBD1. The J segment lost 5 bases and the V segment lost 4 bases, leaving 3 bases of the junction unmatched. The CDR3 is 12 residues long. Germline V gene lookup returns CDR1 SQVTM and CDR2 ANQGSEA. For the CDR3, the DNA is TGCAGCGTTGGGACAGGGTTAACTGAAGCTTTCTTT. This encodes CSVGTGLTEAFF.

On this clone itself: The same CDR3 arises from other DNA sequences in this sample as well. The CDR3 reads CASSLVGVEQFF. For the CDR3, the DNA is TGCGCCAGCAGCTTGGTAGGGGTCGAGCAGTTCTTC. This chain joins TRBV5-1 and TRBJ2-1; possible D gene TRBD1, 5 bases. This CDR3 has 12 residues. With 0 bases removed from V and 10 bases from J, the gap between germline ends came to 8 bases. Germline lookup yields CDR1 SGHRS and CDR2 YFSETQ. Using reference TRBV5-1 and TRBJ2-1 for the parts outside the CDR3, the full variable domain is KAGVTQTPRYLIKTRGQQVTLSCSPISGHRSVSWYQQTPGQGLQFLFEYFSETQRNKGNFPGRFSGRQFSNSRSEMNVSTLELGDSALYLCASSLVGVEQFFGPGTRLTVL.

This clone came up once. V usage is TRBV19 and J usage is TRBJ1-1; 7 nucleotides agree with TRBD1. The CDR3 has 14 residues. CDR1 is LNHDA, CDR2 SQIVND, per germline (reference sequence). Losses at the gene ends were 9 bases for V and 6 bases for J; bases not matched to a gene: 13. This CDR3 reads CASISRRGRPEAFF. CDR3 sequence (DNA): TGTGCCAGCATAAGTAGGAGGGGGCGGCCTGAAGCTTTCTTT.

The rearrangement links TRBV7-2 to TRBJ2-7, with 13 bases identical to TRBD2. This CDR3 has 16 residues. Germline V gene data show CDR1 as SGHTA and CDR2 as FQGNSA. The J segment lost 7 bases and the V segment lost 5 bases, leaving 11 bases of the junction unmatched. CDR3 nucleotides: TGTGCCAGCAGCATATTCGGGACTAGCGGGGTGGGTGAGCAGTACTTC. It codes for CASSIFGTSGVGEQYF.

This clone came up once. The chain recombines TRBV20-1 with TRBJ1-6, with D hard to call. Looked up from germline, CDR1 is DFQATT and CDR2 is SNEGSKA (reference sequence). The length of the CDR3 is 9 residues. The CDR3 sequence is CRPESPLHF. As DNA, the CDR3 is TGCAGGCCTGAATCACCCCTCCACTTT.

This clone was detected only a few times. This chain links TRBV7-9 with TRBJ2-7, with D perhaps TRBD2 (6 bases). V was clipped by 0 bases and J by 3 bases, with 15 bases between them. Germline CDR1 SEHNR, CDR2 FQNEAQ (reference sequence). This CDR3 has 16 amino acids. The DNA for the CDR3 is TGTGCCAGCAGCTTAGCGCGCGGAGGGTTTGTCTACGAGCAGTACTTC. Amino acid sequence: CASSLARGGFVYEQYF.

In this sample, this clone turned up a few times. The V and J genes are TRBV7-9 and TRBJ1-2, with D uncertain. CDR1 SEHNR and CDR2 FQNEAQ come from the germline V gene (reference sequence). Trimming removed 5 bases from V and 6 bases from J, with 7 bases in between. The CDR3 is 11 residues long. DNA for the CDR3: TGTGCCAGCAGCAAAAGAGATGGCTACACCTTC. Its protein is CASSKRDGYTF.

The chain is built from TRBV2 and TRBJ2-1, with D uncertain. With 6 bases removed from V and 4 bases from J, the gap between germline ends came to 10 bases. The CDR3 covers 13 residues. The germline gives CDR1 SNHLY, CDR2 FYNNEI. CDR3 in DNA: TGTGCCAGCAGCAGACAAGGTTACAATGAGCAGTTCTTC. Translation: CASSRQGYNEQFF.

This clone was detected only a few times. An end of the junction differs from the germline gene, which may be a read error. The chain has TRBV19 and TRBJ1-1; the D gene is possibly TRBD1 (5 bases). Germline CDR1 and CDR2: LNHDA and SQIVND (reference sequence). The CDR3 spans 16 residues. The CDR3 loop is CASSLEGHSSATEAFF. In DNA, the CDR3 is TGTGCCAGTAGTCTAGAAGGACACTCCAGCGCAACTGAAGCTTTCTTT.

This chain connects TRBV7-2 to TRBJ1-2; 7 nucleotides agree with TRBD1. Germline CDR1 is SGHTA and CDR2 is FQGNSA. The CDR3 has 13 residues. The trim removed 5 bases at V and 3 bases at J, leaving 3 bases unmatched. The CDR3 sequence: CASSRDRDYGYTF. The CDR3 region has the DNA TGTGCCAGCAGCCGCGACAGGGACTATGGCTACACCTTC. Based on the CDR3 plus reference TRBV7-2 and TRBJ1-2, the full variable domain is GAGVSQSPSNKVTEKGKDVELRCDPISGHTALYWYRQSLGQGLEFLIYFQGNSAPDKSGLPSDRFSAERTGGSVSTLTIQRTQQEDSAVYLCASSRDRDYGYTFGSGTRLTVV.

This clone was recorded only once. The chain has TRBV13 and TRBJ2-1; 10 bases align to TRBD2. The CDR3 totals 16 residues. The V and J ends lost 5 bases and 2 bases, in that order; junction bases with no gene match: 6. Germline V gene lookup returns CDR1 PRHDT and CDR2 FYEKMQ (reference sequence). The chain's CDR3 is CASSALAGPTYNEQFF. The DNA for the CDR3 is TGTGCCAGCAGCGCACTAGCGGGGCCAACCTACAATGAGCAGTTCTTC.

This chain joins TRBV3-1 (or the pseudogene TRBV3-2) and TRBJ2-7; 12 bases agree with TRBD1. Germline-derived CDR1 and CDR2 are LGHDT and YNNKEL (reference sequence). The CDR3 covers 15 residues. Losses at the gene ends were 4 bases for V and 5 bases for J; bases not matched to a gene: 6. The CDR3 DNA sequence: TGTGCCAGCAGCCGGGACAGGGGGCTTCCCAACGAGCAGTACTTC. Residues: CASSRDRGLPNEQYF.